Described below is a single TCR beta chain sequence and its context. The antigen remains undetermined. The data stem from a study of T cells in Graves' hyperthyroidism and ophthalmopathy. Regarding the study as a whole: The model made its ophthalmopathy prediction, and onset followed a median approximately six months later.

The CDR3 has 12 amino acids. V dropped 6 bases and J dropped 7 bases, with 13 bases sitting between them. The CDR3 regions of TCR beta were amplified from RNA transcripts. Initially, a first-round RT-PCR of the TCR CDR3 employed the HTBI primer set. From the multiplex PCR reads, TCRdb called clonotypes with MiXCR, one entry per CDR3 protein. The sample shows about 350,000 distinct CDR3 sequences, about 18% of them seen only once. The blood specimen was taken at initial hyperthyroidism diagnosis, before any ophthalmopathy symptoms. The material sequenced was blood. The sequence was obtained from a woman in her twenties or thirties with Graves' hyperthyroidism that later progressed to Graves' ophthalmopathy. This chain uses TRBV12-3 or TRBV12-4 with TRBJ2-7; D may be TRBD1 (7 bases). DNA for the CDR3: TGTGCCAGCAGCCCCTCAGGGGGGGAGCAGTACTTC. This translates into CASSPSGGEQYF.